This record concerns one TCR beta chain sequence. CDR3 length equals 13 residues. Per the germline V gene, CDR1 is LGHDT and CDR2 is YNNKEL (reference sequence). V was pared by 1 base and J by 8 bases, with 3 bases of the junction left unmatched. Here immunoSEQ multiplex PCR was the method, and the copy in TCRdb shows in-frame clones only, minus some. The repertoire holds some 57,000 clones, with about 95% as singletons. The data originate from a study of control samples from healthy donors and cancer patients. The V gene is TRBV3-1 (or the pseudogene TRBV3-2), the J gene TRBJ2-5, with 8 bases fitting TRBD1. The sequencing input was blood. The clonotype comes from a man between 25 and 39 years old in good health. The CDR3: CASSQAGTGTQYF. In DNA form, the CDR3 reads TGTGCCAGCAGCCAAGCAGGGACAGGTACCCAGTACTTC.